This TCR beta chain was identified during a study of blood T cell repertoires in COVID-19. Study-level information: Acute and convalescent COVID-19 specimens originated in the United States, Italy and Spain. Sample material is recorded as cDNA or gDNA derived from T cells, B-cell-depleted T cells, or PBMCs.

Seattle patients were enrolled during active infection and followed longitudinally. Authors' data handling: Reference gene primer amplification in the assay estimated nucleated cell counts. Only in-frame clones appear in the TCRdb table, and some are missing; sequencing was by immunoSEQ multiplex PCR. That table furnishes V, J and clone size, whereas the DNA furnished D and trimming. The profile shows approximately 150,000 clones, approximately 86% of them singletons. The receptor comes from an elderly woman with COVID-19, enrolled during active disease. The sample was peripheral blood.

In DNA, the CDR3 is TGTGCCAGCTCACGAGAGTCGGGCAATCAGCCCCAGCATTTT. Protein sequence: CASSRESGNQPQHF. The chain links TRBV18 to TRBJ1-5; D call uncertain. Looked up from germline, CDR1 is KGHSH and CDR2 is LQKENI. The V end lost 4 bases, the J end lost 2 bases, and 9 bases lay between the germline ends. The CDR3 extends over 14 amino acids.